The rows below give T cell receptor beta chains drawn from one sample of a study of blood T cell repertoires in COVID-19. Using immunoSEQ multiplex PCR, the repertoire was profiled, and TCRdb retains in-frame clones only, with some absent. The sample lists 70,000 or so clones, roughly 71% seen once, with about 16% in the top ten. The sequencing sample was made of peripheral blood. The receptors were sampled from a man aged 60 to 69 with COVID-19, enrolled during active disease. Both conserved end residues are part of each CDR3. The D gene is left open where the match is weak. A clone size is listed for some rows: how often the clone was seen (once, few, many), or a class if it is expanded.

size,V,J,D,CDR3,DNA
NA,TRBV27,TRBJ1-5,NA,CASPQGIHQPQHF,TGTGCCAGCCCCCAGGGAATCCATCAGCCCCAGCATTTT
few,TRBV5-7,TRBJ2-1,NA,CASSFRGYHNEQFF,TGTGCCAGCAGCTTTAGGGGGTATCACAATGAGCAGTTCTTC
NA,TRBV5-1,TRBJ2-3,TRBD1,CASSHNRDSLSYTQYF,TGCGCCAGCAGCCATAACCGGGACAGTCTTAGTTATACGCAGTATTTT
NA,TRBV6-2/TRBV6-3,TRBJ1-5,TRBD1,CASSYGATGSYNQPQHF,TGTGCCAGCAGTTACGGCGCGACAGGGAGTTACAATCAGCCCCAGCATTTT
NA,TRBV6-5,TRBJ2-7,NA,CASSSTDPYEQYF,TGTGCCAGCAGTTCGACAGACCCTTACGAGCAGTACTTC
NA,TRBV2,TRBJ1-2,NA,CASSDPRVGGYTF,TGTGCCAGCAGTGACCCCAGGGTTGGAGGCTACACCTTC
few,TRBV2,TRBJ2-3,TRBD2,CASELAGVPTDTQYF,TGTGCCAGCGAACTAGCGGGAGTACCCACAGATACGCAGTATTTT
many,TRBV18,TRBJ2-1,TRBD1,CASSPLGGAVDEQFF,TGTGCCAGCTCACCGCTAGGGGGCGCTGTCGATGAGCAGTTCTTC
few,TRBV5-1,TRBJ1-1,TRBD1,CASSGQGSNTEAFF,TGCGCCAGCAGCGGACAGGGTTCAAACACTGAAGCTTTCTTT
NA,TRBV6-6,TRBJ1-4,NA,CASSSRGGWGEKLFF,TGTGCCAGCAGTTCGAGGGGAGGATGGGGTGAAAAACTGTTTTTT
NA,TRBV3-1/TRBV3-2,TRBJ1-6,NA,CASSQLSYDSPLHF,TGTGCCAGCAGCCAATTGTCCTACGATTCACCCCTCCACTTT
few,TRBV28,TRBJ2-3,NA,CASSFILGRPTTSTDTQYF,TGTGCCAGCAGTTTTATTCTGGGGCGGCCCACGACTAGCACAGATACGCAGTATTTT
NA,TRBV5-1,TRBJ2-4,NA,CASSFRGAQNIQYF,TGCGCCAGCAGCTTTCGCGGGGCCCAAAACATTCAGTACTTC
NA,TRBV27,TRBJ2-2,NA,CASGAGPGGELFF,TGTGCCAGCGGGGCCGGGCCAGGCGGGGAGCTGTTTTTT
NA,TRBV29-1,TRBJ2-5,NA,CSVEDTSPETQYF,TGCAGCGTTGAAGATACTAGCCCAGAGACCCAGTACTTC
NA,TRBV5-1,TRBJ2-1,TRBD2,CASSLELRGAGTYNEQFF,TGCGCCAGCAGCTTGGAGTTGCGGGGGGCAGGAACGTACAATGAGCAGTTCTTC
few,TRBV5-6,TRBJ2-3,NA,CASSFTIRDTQYF,TGTGCCAGCAGCTTTACCATTCGGGATACGCAGTATTTT
few,TRBV28,TRBJ1-2,NA,CASSSIDSNGYTF,TGTGCCAGCAGTTCCATCGACAGCAATGGCTACACCTTC
NA,TRBV6-5,TRBJ1-1,NA,CASSLTEKAFF,TGTGCCAGCAGTCTTACAGAAAAAGCTTTCTTT
NA,TRBV20-1,TRBJ2-1,TRBD2,CSASSLAGPTREQFF,TGCAGTGCTAGTTCCCTAGCGGGACCTACACGTGAGCAGTTCTTC